This T cell receptor beta chain is from a study of T-cell memory formation after mild COVID-19. Whole-study results and caveats: The CD4+ clones that contracted clustered mainly within CM and EM, and the CD8+ clones concentrated in EMRA.

TCRdb used MiXCR to reprocess the 5' RACE reads, holding one entry per CDR3 protein. Among approximately 260,000 distinct CDR3 sequences listed, approximately 19% were seen once. For this clonotype: Its antigen remains unknown.

The V and J ends lost 6 bases and 6 bases, in that order; junction bases with no gene match: 4. Looked up from germline, CDR1 is MNHEY and CDR2 is SVGEGT. The CDR3 covers 13 residues. Input material: PBMCs or a T cell subset sorted from them (not recorded which). This chain joins TRBV6-2 or TRBV6-3 and TRBJ2-7, with TRBD2 identical over 11 bases. The sequence was obtained from a man aged 18 to 30 who had mild COVID-19 (a few samples of this study predate the infection). Cell type and time point are not known. The CDR3 sequence is CASRGTSGLEQYF. The CDR3 DNA sequence: TGTGCCAGCAGGGGGACTAGCGGTCTCGAGCAGTACTTC.